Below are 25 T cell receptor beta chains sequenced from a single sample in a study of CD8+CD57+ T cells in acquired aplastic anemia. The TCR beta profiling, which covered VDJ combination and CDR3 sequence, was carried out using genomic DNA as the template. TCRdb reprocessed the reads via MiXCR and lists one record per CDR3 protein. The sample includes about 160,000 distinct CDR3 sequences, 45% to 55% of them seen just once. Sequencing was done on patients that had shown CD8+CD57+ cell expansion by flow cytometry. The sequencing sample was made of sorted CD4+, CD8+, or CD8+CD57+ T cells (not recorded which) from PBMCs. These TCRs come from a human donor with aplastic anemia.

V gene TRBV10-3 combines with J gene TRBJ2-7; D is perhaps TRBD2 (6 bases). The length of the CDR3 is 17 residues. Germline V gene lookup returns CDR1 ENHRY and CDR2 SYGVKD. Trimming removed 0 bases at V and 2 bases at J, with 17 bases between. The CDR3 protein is CAISESRGGERTYEQYF. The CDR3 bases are TGTGCCATCAGTGAGTCGCGGGGCGGGGAGAGGACCTACGAGCAGTACTTC.

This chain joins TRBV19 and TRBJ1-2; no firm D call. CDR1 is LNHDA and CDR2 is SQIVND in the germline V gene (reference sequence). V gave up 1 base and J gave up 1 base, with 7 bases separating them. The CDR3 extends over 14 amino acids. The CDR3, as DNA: TGTGCCAGTAGTATAGGTCGAGATAACTATGGCTACACCTTC. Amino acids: CASSIGRDNYGYTF.

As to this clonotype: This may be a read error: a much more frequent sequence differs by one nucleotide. The CDR3 protein is CSTRDIRGNTIYF. As DNA, the CDR3 is TGCAGTACTAGAGATATCCGGGGGAACACCATATATTTT. V and J are TRBV20-1 and TRBJ1-3; D might be TRBD1 (5 bases). Germline CDR1 DFQATT, CDR2 SNEGSKA (reference sequence). CDR3 length: 13 residues.

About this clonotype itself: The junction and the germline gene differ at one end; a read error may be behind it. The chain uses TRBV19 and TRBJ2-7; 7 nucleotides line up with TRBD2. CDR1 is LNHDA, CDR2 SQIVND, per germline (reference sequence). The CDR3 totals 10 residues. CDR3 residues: CASSISGGSF. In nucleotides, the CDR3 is TGTGCCAGTAGTATCTCGGGCGGGAGCTTC.

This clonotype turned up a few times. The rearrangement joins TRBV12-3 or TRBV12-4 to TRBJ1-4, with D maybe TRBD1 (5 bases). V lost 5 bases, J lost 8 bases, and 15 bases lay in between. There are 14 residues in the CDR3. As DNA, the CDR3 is TGTGCCAGCAGTAACGGACAACCTCGGGAAAAACTGTTTTTT. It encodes CASSNGQPREKLFF.

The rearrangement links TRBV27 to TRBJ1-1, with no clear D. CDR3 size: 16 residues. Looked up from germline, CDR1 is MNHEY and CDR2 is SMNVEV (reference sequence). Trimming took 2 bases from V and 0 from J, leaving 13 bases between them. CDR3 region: CASSLGSGVMNTEAFF. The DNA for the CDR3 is TGTGCCAGCAGTTTAGGGAGCGGGGTCATGAACACTGAAGCTTTCTTT.

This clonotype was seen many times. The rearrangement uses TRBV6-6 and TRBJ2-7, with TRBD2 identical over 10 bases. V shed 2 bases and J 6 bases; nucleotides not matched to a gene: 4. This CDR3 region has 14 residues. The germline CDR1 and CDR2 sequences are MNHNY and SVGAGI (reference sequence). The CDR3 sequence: CASSYLAGDGEQYF. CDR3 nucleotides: TGTGCCAGCAGTTACCTAGCGGGAGATGGCGAGCAGTACTTC.

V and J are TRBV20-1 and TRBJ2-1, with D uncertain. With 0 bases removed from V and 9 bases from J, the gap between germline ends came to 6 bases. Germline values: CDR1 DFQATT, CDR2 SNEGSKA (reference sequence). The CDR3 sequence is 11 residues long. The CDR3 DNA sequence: TGCAGTGCTAGAGATCTTACTGAGCAGTTCTTC. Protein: CSARDLTEQFF.

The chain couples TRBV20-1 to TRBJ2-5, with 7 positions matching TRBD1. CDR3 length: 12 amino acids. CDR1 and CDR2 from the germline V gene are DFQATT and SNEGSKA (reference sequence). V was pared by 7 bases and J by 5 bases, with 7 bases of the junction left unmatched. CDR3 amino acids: CSGRGGGETQYF. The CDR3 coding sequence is TGCAGTGGGAGAGGGGGCGGGGAGACCCAGTACTTC.

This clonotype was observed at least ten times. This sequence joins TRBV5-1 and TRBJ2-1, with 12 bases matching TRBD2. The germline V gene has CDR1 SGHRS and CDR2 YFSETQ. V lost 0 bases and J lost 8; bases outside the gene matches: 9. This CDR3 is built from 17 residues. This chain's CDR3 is CASSLVPSGRAGDEQFF. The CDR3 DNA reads TGCGCCAGCAGCTTGGTGCCTAGCGGGAGGGCCGGGGATGAGCAGTTCTTC.

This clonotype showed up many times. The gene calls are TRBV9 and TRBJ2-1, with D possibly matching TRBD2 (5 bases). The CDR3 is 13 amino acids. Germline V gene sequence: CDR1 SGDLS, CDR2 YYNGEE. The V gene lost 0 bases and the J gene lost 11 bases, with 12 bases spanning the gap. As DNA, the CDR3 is TGTGCCAGCAGCGTAGTAGCATCCGGGAAGCAGTTCTTC. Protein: CASSVVASGKQFF.

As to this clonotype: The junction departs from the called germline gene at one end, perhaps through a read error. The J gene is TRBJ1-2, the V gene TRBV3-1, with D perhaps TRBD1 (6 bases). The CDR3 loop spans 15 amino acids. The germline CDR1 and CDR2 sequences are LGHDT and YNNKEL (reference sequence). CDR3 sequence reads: CASSQVTRGRSGCTF. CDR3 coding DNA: TGTGCCAGCAGCCAAGTAACTAGGGGGAGGAGTGGCTGCACCTTC.

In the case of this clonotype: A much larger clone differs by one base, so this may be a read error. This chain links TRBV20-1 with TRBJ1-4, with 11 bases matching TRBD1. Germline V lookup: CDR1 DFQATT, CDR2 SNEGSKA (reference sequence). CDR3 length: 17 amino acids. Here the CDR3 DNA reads TGCAGTGCTACACCGGGACAGGGGGGTTGGGCTAATGAAGAACTGTTTTTT. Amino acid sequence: CSATPGQGGWANEELFF.

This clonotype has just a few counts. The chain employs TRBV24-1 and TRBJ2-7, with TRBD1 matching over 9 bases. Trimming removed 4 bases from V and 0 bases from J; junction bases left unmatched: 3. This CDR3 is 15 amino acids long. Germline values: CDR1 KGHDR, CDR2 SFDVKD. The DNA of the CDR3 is TGTGCCACCAGTGACCCGGGACAGGGCTCCTACGAGCAGTACTTC. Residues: CATSDPGQGSYEQYF.

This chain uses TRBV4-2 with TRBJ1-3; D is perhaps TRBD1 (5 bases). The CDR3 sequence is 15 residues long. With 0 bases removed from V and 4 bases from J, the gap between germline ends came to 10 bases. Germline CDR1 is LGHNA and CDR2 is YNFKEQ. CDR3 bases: TGTGCCAGCAGCCAAGACGGGACGGAAGGAAACACCATATATTTT. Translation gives CASSQDGTEGNTIYF.

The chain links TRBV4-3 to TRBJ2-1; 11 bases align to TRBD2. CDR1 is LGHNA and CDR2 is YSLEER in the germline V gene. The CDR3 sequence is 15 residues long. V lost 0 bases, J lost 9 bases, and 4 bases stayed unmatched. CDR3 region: CASSQDLLAGVEQFF. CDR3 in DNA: TGCGCCAGCAGCCAAGATCTACTAGCGGGAGTTGAGCAGTTCTTC.

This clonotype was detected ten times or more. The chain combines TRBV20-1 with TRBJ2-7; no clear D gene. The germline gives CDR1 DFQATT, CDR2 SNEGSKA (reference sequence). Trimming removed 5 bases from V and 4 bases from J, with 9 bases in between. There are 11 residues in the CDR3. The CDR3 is CSAPDEYEQYF. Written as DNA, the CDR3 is TGCAGTGCTCCAGACGAGTACGAGCAGTACTTC.

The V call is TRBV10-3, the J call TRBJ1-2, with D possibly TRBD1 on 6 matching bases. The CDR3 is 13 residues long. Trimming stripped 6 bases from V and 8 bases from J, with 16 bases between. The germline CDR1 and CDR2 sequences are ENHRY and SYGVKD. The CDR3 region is CAIRLHNREGYTF. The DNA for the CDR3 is TGTGCCATCAGGCTCCATAACAGGGAGGGCTACACCTTC.

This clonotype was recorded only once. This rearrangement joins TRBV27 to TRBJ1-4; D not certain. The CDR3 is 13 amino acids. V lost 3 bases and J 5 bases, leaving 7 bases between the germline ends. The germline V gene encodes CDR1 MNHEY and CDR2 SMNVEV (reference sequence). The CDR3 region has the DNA TGTGCCAGCAGTTTGCGGCAGAATGAAAAACTGTTTTTT. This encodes CASSLRQNEKLFF.

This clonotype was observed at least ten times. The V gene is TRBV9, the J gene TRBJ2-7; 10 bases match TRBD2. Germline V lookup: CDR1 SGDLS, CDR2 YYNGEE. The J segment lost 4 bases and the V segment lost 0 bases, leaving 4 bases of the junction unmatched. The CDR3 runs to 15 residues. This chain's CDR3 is CASSVDVAGGYEQYF. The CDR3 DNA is TGTGCCAGCAGCGTAGATGTAGCGGGAGGTTACGAGCAGTACTTC.

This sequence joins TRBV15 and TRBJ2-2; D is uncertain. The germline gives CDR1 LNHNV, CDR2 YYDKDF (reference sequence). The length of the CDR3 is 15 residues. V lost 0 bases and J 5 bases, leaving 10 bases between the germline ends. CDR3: CATSRDIGTTGELFF. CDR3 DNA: TGTGCCACCAGCAGAGATATAGGTACAACCGGGGAGCTGTTTTTT.

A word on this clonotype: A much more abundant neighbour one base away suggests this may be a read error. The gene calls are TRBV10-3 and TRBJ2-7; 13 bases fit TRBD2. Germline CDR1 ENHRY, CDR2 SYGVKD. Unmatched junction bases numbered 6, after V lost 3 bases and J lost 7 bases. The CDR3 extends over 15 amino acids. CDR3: CAISDRTSGSSEQYF. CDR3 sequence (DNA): TGTGCCATCAGTGATAGGACTAGCGGGAGCTCAGAGCAGTACTTC.

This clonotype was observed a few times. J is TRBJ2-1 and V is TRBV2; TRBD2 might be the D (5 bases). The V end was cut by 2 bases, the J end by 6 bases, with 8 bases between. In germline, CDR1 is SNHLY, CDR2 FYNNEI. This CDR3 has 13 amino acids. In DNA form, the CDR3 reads TGTGCCAGCAGTGAAATGGGAGTCAATGAGCAGTTCTTC. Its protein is CASSEMGVNEQFF.

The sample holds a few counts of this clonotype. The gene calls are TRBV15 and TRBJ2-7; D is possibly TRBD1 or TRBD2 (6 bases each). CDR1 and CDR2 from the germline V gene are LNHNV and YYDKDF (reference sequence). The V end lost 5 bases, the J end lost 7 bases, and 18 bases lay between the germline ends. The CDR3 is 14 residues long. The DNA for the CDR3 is TGTGCCACCAGCTCTCGGACTACAGGGAGGGAGCAGTACTTC. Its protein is CATSSRTTGREQYF. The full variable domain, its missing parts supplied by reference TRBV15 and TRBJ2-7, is DAMVIQNPRYQVTQFGKPVTLSCSQTLNHNVMYWYQQKSSQAPKLLFHYYDKDFNNEADTPDNFQSRRPNTSFCFLDIRSPGLGDTAMYLCATSSRTTGREQYFGPGTRLTVT.

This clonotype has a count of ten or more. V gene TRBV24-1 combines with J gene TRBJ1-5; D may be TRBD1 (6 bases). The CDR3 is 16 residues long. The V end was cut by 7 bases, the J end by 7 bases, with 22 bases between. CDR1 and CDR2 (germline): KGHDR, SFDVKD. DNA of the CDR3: TGTGCCACCAGCAGCAACAGGGAGGGGTCCGTACAGCCCCAGCATTTT. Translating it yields CATSSNREGSVQPQHF.